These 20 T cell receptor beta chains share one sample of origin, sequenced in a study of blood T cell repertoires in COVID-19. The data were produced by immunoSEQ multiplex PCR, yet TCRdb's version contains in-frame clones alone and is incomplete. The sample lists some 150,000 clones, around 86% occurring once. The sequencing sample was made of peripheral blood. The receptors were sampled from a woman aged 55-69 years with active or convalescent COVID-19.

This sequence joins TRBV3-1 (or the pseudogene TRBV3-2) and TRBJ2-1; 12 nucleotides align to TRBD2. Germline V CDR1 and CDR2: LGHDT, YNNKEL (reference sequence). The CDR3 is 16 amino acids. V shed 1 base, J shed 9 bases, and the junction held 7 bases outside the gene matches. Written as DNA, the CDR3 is TGTGCCAGCAGCCAAGTTGAGACTAGCGGGAGTGGTGAGCAGTTCTTC. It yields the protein CASSQVETSGSGEQFF.

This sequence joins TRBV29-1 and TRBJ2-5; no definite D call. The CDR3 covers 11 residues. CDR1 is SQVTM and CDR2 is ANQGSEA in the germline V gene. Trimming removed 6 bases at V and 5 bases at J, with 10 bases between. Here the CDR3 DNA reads TGCAGCGTCGCCGACGGGGAGACCCAGTACTTC. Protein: CSVADGETQYF.

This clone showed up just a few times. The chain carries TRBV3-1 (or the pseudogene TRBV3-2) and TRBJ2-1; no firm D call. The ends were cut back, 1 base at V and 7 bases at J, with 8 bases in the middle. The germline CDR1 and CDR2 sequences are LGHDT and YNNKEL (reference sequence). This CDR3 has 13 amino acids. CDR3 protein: CASSQVVGNEQFF. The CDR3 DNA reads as TGTGCCAGCAGCCAAGTCGTCGGGAATGAGCAGTTCTTC.

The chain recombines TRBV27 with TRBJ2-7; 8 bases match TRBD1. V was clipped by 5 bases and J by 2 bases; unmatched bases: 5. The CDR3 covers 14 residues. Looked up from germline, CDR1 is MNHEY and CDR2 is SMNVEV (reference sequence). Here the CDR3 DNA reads TGTGCCAGCAGTGTAGGACAGGGAACCTACGAGCAGTACTTC. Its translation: CASSVGQGTYEQYF.

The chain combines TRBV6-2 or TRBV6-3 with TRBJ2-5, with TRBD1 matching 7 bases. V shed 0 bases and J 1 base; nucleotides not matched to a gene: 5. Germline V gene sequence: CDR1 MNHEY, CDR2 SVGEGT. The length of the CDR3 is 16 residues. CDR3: CASSYSRDRIQETQYF. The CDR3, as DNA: TGTGCCAGCAGTTACTCTCGGGACAGAATCCAAGAGACCCAGTACTTC.

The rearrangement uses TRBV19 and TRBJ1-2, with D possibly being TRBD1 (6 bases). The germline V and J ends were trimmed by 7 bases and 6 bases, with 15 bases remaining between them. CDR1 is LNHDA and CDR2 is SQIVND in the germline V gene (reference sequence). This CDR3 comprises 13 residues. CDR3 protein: CASKPTGWDGYTF. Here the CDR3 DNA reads TGTGCCAGTAAGCCCACAGGGTGGGATGGCTACACCTTC.

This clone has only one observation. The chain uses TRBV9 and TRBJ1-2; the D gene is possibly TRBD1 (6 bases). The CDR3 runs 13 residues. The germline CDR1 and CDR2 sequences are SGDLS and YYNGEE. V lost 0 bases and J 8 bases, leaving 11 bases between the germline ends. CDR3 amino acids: CASSVGAGVGYTF. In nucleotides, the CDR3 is TGTGCCAGCAGCGTAGGCGCAGGGGTAGGCTACACCTTC.

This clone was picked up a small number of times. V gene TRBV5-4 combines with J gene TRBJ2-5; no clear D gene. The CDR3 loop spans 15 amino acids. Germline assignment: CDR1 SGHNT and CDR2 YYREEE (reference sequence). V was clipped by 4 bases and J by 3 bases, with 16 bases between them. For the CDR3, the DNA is TGTGCCAGCAGCCGTAGTCCGGGTGTGGAAGAGACCCAGTACTTC. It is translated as CASSRSPGVEETQYF.

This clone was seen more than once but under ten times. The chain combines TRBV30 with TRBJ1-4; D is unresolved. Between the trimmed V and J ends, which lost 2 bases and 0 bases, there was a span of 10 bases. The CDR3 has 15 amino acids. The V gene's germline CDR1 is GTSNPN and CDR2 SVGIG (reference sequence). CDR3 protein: CAWSRGWTTNEKLFF. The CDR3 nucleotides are TGTGCCTGGAGTCGAGGCTGGACAACTAATGAAAAACTGTTTTTT.

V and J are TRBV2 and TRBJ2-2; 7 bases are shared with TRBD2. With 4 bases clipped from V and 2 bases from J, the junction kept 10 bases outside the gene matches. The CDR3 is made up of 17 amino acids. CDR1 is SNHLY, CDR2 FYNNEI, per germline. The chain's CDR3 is CASSVMMTSLNTGELFF. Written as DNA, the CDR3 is TGTGCCAGCAGTGTCATGATGACTAGCCTTAACACCGGGGAGCTGTTTTTT. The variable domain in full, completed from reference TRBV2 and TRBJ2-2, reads EPEVTQTPSHQVTQMGQEVILRCVPISNHLYFYWYRQILGQKVEFLVSFYNNEISEKSEIFDDQFSVERPDGSNFTLKIRSTKLEDSAMYFCASSVMMTSLNTGELFFGEGSRLTVL.

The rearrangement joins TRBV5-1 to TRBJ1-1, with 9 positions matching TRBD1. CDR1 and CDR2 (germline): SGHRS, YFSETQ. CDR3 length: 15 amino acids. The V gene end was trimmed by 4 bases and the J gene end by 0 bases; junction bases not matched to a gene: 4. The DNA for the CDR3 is TGCGCCAGCAGCATTGACAGGGGGATGAACACTGAAGCTTTCTTT. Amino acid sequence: CASSIDRGMNTEAFF.

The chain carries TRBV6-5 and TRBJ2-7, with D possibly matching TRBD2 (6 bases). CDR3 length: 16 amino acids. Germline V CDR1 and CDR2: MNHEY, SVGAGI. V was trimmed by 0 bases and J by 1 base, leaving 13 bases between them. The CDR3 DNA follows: TGTGCCAGCAGTTACTCGCGGGACTGGATATCCTACGAGCAGTACTTC. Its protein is CASSYSRDWISYEQYF.

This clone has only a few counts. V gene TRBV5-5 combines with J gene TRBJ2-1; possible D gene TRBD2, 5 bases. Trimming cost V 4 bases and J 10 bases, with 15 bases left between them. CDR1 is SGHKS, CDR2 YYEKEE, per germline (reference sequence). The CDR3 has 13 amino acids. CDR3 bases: TGTGCCAGCAGCCAACACGTGTCGGGAGAGCAGTTCTTC. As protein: CASSQHVSGEQFF.

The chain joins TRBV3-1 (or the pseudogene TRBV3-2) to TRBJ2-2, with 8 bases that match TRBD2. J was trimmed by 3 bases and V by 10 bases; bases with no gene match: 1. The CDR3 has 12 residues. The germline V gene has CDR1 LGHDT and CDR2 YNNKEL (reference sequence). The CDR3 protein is CATGGYTGELFF. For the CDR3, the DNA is TGTGCCACGGGGGGGTACACCGGGGAGCTGTTTTTT.

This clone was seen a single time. The CDR3 coding sequence is TGTGCCAGCAGTTACTCGATATCCAGGGGCACTGAAGCTTTCTTT. This encodes CASSYSISRGTEAFF. This chain joins TRBV6-5 and TRBJ1-1, with D perhaps TRBD1 (6 bases). Germline CDR1 reads MNHEY; CDR2 reads SVGAGI. The V gene lost 0 bases and the J gene lost 4 bases, with 12 bases spanning the gap. This CDR3 comprises 15 residues.

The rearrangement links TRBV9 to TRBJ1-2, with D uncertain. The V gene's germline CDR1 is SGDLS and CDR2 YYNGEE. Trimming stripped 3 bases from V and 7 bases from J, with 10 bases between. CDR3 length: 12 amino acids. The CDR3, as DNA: TGTGCCAGCAGCGGATCCCGGGGTGGCTACACCTTC. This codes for CASSGSRGGYTF. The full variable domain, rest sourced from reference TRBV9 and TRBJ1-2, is DSGVTQTPKHLITATGQRVTLRCSPRSGDLSVYWYQQSLDQGLQFLIQYYNGEERAKGNILERFSAQQFPDLHSELNLSSLELGDSALYFCASSGSRGGYTFGSGTRLTVV.

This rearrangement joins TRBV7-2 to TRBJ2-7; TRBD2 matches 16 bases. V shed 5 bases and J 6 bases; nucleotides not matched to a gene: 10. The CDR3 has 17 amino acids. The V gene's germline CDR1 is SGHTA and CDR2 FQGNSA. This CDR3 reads CASSPPGTSGGGFEQYF. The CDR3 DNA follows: TGTGCCAGCAGCCCCCCCGGGACTAGCGGGGGGGGCTTCGAGCAGTACTTC. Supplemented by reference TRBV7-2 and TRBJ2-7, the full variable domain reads GAGVSQSPSNKVTEKGKDVELRCDPISGHTALYWYRQSLGQGLEFLIYFQGNSAPDKSGLPSDRFSAERTGGSVSTLTIQRTQQEDSAVYLCASSPPGTSGGGFEQYFGPGTRLTVT.

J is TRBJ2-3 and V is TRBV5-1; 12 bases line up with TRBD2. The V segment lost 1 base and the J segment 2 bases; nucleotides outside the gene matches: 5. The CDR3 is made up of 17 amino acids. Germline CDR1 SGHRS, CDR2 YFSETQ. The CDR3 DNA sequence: TGCGCCAGCAGCTTGATGCTAGCGGGGGGGGACACAGATACGCAGTATTTT. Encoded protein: CASSLMLAGGDTDTQYF.

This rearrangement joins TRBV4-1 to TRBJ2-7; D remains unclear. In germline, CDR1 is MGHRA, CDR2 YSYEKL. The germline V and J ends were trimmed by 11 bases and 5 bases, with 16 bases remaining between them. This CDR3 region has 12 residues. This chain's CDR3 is CARWARSHEQYV. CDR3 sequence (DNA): TGCGCCCGCTGGGCCAGAAGCCACGAGCAGTACGTC.

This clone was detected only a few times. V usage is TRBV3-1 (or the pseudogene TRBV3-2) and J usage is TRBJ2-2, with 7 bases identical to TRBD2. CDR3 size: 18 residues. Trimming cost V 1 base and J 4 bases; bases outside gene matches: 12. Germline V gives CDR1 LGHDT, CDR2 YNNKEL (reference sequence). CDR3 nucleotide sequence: TGTGCCAGCAGCCAAGTTGAGCGGCGGGGGACCGGCACCGGGGAGCTGTTTTTT. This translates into CASSQVERRGTGTGELFF.